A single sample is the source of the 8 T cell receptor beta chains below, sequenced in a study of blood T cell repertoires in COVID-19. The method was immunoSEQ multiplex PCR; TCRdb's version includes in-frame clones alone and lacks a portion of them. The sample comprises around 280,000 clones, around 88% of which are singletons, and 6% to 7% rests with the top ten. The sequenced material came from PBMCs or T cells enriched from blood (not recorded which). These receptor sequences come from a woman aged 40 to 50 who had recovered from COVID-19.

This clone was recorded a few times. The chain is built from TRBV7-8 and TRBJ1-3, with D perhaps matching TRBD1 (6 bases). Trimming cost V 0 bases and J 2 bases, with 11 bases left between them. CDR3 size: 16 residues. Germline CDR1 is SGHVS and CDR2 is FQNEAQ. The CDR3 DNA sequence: TGTGCCAGCAGCTTAGCGGGGGCTTCGGCTGGAAACACCATATATTTT. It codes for CASSLAGASAGNTIYF.

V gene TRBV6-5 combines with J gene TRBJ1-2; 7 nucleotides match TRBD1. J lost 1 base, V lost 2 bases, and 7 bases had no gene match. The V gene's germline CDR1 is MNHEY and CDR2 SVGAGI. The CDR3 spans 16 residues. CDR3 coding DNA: TGTGCCAGCAGTTACGGAGGGGGCGACCTTAACTATGGCTACACCTTC. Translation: CASSYGGGDLNYGYTF.

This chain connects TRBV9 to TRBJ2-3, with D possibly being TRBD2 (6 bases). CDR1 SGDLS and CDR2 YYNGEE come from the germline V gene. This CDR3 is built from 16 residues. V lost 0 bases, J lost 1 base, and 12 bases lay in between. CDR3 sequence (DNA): TGTGCCAGCAGCGTAGGAGGAGGGATGGGCACAGATACGCAGTATTTT. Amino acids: CASSVGGGMGTDTQYF.

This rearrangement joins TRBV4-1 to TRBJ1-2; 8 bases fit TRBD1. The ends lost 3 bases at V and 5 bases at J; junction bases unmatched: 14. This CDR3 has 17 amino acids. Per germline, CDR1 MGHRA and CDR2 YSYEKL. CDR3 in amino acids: CASSHPPGQEALYGYTF. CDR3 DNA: TGCGCCAGCAGCCACCCCCCGGGACAGGAGGCTCTTTATGGCTACACCTTC.

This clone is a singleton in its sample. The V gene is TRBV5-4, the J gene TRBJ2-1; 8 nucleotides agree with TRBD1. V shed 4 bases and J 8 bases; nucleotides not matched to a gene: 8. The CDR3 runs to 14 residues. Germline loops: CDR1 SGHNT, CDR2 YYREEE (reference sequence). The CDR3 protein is CASSTRDRFYEQFF. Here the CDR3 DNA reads TGTGCCAGCAGCACGAGGGACAGGTTCTATGAGCAGTTCTTC.

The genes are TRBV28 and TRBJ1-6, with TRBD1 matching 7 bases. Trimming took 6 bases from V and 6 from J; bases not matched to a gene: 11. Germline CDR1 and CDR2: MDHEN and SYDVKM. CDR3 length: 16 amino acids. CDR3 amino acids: CASSRAMGQLNSPLHF. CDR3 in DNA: TGTGCCAGCAGCCGCGCCATGGGACAGCTTAATTCACCCCTCCACTTT. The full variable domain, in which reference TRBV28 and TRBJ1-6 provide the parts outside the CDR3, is DVKVTQSSRYLVKRTGEKVFLECVQDMDHENMFWYRQDPGLGLRLIYFSYDVKMKEKGDIPEGYSVSREKKERFSLILESASTNQTSMYLCASSRAMGQLNSPLHFGNGTRLTVT.

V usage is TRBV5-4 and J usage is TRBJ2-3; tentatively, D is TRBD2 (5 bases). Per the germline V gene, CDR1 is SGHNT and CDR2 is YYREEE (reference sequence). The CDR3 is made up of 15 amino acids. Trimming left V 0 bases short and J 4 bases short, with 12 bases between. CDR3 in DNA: TGTGCCAGCAGCTTGGAGAGCGGACGGGCAGATACGCAGTATTTT. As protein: CASSLESGRADTQYF.

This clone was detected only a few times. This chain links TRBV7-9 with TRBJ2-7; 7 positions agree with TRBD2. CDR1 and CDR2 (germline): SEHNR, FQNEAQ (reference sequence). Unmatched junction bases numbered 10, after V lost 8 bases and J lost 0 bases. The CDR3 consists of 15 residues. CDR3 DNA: TGTGCCAGCGTAATAAGCGGGGCCAGCTCCTACGAGCAGTACTTC. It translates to CASVISGASSYEQYF.